These 5 T cell receptor beta chains were sequenced from one sample in a study of blood T cell repertoires in COVID-19. TCRdb's copy holds only in-frame clones and misses some; the assay was immunoSEQ multiplex PCR. Among hundreds of thousands of clones, 83% were seen once, and the ten largest hold 2% to 3%. Sequencing used peripheral blood. These TCRs come from a woman aged 35 to 49 with active or convalescent COVID-19.

This clone appeared a single time. The rearrangement uses TRBV7-8 and TRBJ2-7; weak D call: TRBD1 (5 bases). This CDR3 spans 16 amino acids. V lost 4 bases, J lost 3 bases, and 19 bases lay in between. Germline-derived CDR1 and CDR2 are SGHVS and FQNEAQ. This chain's CDR3 is CASSSPPGSPNYEQYF. The CDR3 region has the DNA TGTGCCAGCAGCTCACCCCCAGGGTCTCCCAACTACGAGCAGTACTTC.

The genes are TRBV10-3 and TRBJ2-2; 8 nucleotides align to TRBD1. The V gene end was trimmed by 4 bases and the J gene end by 2 bases; junction bases not matched to a gene: 3. CDR1 ENHRY and CDR2 SYGVKD come from the germline V gene. The CDR3 runs 15 residues. The CDR3 sequence is CAISGTGINTGELFF. CDR3 nucleotides: TGTGCCATCAGTGGGACAGGGATCAACACCGGGGAGCTGTTTTTT.

This rearrangement joins TRBV19 to TRBJ1-4, with a tentative D call TRBD1 (5 bases). The CDR3 is made up of 16 amino acids. The ends were cut back, 6 bases at V and 0 bases at J, with 14 bases in the middle. CDR1 LNHDA and CDR2 SQIVND come from the germline V gene (reference sequence). CDR3 amino acids: CASRRGSHATNEKLFF. The CDR3 nucleotides are TGTGCCAGTAGAAGGGGATCCCATGCAACTAATGAAAAACTGTTTTTT.

The rearrangement uses TRBV29-1 and TRBJ2-7; D gene ambiguous. Trimming took 4 bases from V and 2 from J, leaving 9 bases between them. The CDR3 is 12 amino acids. Germline CDR1 reads SQVTM; CDR2 reads ANQGSEA. The CDR3 coding sequence is TGCAGCGTTGGCGAAGATCCCTACGAGCAGTACTTC. This gives the protein CSVGEDPYEQYF.

The count of this clone is one. The CDR3 loop is CAWSRGGVGAFF. The CDR3 DNA reads TGTGCCTGGAGTAGGGGGGGGGTTGGAGCTTTCTTT. The chain links TRBV30 to TRBJ1-1, with D maybe TRBD1 (6 bases). This CDR3 is built from 12 residues. V shed 2 bases and J shed 10 bases, with 14 bases lying between them. Germline assignment: CDR1 GTSNPN and CDR2 SVGIG (reference sequence).